The 10 T cell receptor beta chains in this list originate from one sample, sequenced in a study of blood T cell repertoires in COVID-19. The repertoire was sequenced with immunoSEQ multiplex PCR; TCRdb's copy has only in-frame clones and lacks some. The sample lists about 310,000 clones, 89% occurring once. The specimen was PBMCs or T cells enriched from blood (not recorded which). These receptor sequences come from a woman aged 40-49 years who had recovered from COVID-19.

The gene calls are TRBV27 and TRBJ1-2, with a tentative D call TRBD1 (5 bases). The CDR3 extends over 15 amino acids. Germline values: CDR1 MNHEY, CDR2 SMNVEV (reference sequence). V lost 0 bases and J lost 0, with 8 bases in between. CDR3 nucleotide sequence: TGTGCCAGCAGTTTATCACAGGTAGCTAACTATGGCTACACCTTC. Protein sequence: CASSLSQVANYGYTF.

The chain is built from TRBV27 and TRBJ2-7; 7 bases map to TRBD2. Trimming cost V 2 bases and J 3 bases; bases outside gene matches: 7. Per the germline V gene, CDR1 is MNHEY and CDR2 is SMNVEV (reference sequence). The CDR3 totals 15 residues. The CDR3 region is CASSLRRGTYYEQYF. The CDR3 DNA reads TGTGCCAGCAGTTTAAGGCGGGGGACTTACTACGAGCAGTACTTC.

CDR3 loop: CASSQDQGGSYEQYF. The CDR3 DNA reads TGCGCCAGCAGCCAAGATCAGGGCGGATCCTACGAGCAGTACTTC. The chain joins TRBV4-3 to TRBJ2-7; D is possibly TRBD1 (5 bases). Trimming cost V 0 bases and J 1 base, with 10 bases left between them. CDR3 length: 15 residues. Germline values: CDR1 LGHNA, CDR2 YSLEER.

This chain uses TRBV5-6 with TRBJ2-1; the match to TRBD1 covers 8 bases. Germline V gene data show CDR1 as SGHDT and CDR2 as YYEEEE. The V and J ends lost 2 bases and 5 bases, in that order; junction bases with no gene match: 6. The CDR3 totals 15 residues. The CDR3 is CASSFGRQGNNEQFF. For the CDR3, the DNA is TGTGCCAGCAGCTTTGGCAGACAGGGGAACAATGAGCAGTTCTTC. The full variable domain, with the rest looked up from reference TRBV5-6 and TRBJ2-1, is DAGVTQSPTHLIKTRGQQVTLRCSPKSGHDTVSWYQQALGQGPQFIFQYYEEEERQRGNFPDRFSGHQFPNYSSELNVNALLLGDSALYLCASSFGRQGNNEQFFGPGTRLTVL.

CDR3 sequence (DNA): TGTGCCTGGAGTGTCCTGGGGCTGAACACTGAAGCTTTCTTT. Translating gives CAWSVLGLNTEAFF. The V call is TRBV30, the J call TRBJ1-1; D might be TRBD1 (5 bases). The germline V and J ends were trimmed by 0 bases and 0 bases, with 8 bases remaining between them. This CDR3 contains 14 residues. Germline loops: CDR1 GTSNPN, CDR2 SVGIG (reference sequence).

This chain links TRBV10-3 with TRBJ1-4, with no clear D. V was trimmed by 6 bases and J by 0 bases, leaving 11 bases between them. This CDR3 comprises 15 residues. Per germline, CDR1 ENHRY and CDR2 SYGVKD. The CDR3: CAISPQSATNEKLFF. Written as DNA, the CDR3 is TGTGCCATCAGCCCCCAGAGCGCAACTAATGAAAAACTGTTTTTT.

This chain links TRBV6-2 or TRBV6-3 with TRBJ1-2; D gene uncertain. Trimming took 4 bases from V and 3 from J, leaving 12 bases between them. This CDR3 is built from 14 residues. From germline, CDR1 is MNHEY and CDR2 SVGEGT. The CDR3 protein is CASSSFDRDYGYTF. CDR3 DNA sequence: TGTGCCAGCAGTTCATTCGACCGGGACTATGGCTACACCTTC.

The genes are TRBV7-2 and TRBJ1-1; no clear D. The CDR3 spans 14 residues. Germline V CDR1 and CDR2: SGHTA, FQGNSA. V shed 1 base and J shed 4 bases, with 10 bases lying between them. DNA of the CDR3: TGTGCCAGCAGCTTAGGGCGGGAGGGCACTGAAGCTTTCTTT. Translated, it gives CASSLGREGTEAFF.

V usage is TRBV28 and J usage is TRBJ1-1; D unresolved. Germline values: CDR1 MDHEN, CDR2 SYDVKM. V shed 2 bases and J shed 0 bases, with 7 bases lying between them. There are 14 residues in the CDR3. The DNA for the CDR3 is TGTGCCAGCAGTTTACCAGGCGTGAACACTGAAGCTTTCTTT. Translated: CASSLPGVNTEAFF.

This chain uses TRBV9 with TRBJ2-5; 11 nucleotides match TRBD1. Germline V CDR1 and CDR2: SGDLS, YYNGEE. This CDR3 is 16 amino acids long. V dropped 0 bases and J dropped 5; count of bases not matched to a gene: 6. The CDR3 protein is CASSVGGQGAGETQYF. In DNA form, the CDR3 reads TGTGCCAGCAGCGTAGGAGGACAGGGGGCAGGGGAGACCCAGTACTTC.